The rows below give T cell receptor beta chains drawn from one sample of a study of T cell responses to AZD1222 COVID-19 vaccine. Data came from immunoSEQ multiplex PCR; TCRdb stores just in-frame clones and leaves some out. The sample carries 75,000 to 95,000 clones, roughly 88% recorded once. Sequenced material: peripheral blood, taken on day 0 of AZD1222 vaccination. Receptor source: an adult in good health. Each CDR3 is given with its conserved first and last residue. A D gene is named only where the DNA matches it firmly. Not every row has a clone size; where given, it reads once, few, many or a size class.

clone size,J gene,D gene,V gene,CDR3 DNA,CDR3 protein
few,TRBJ2-7,TRBD2,TRBV7-2,TGTGCCAGCAGCTTAGATAGCGGGGGGATCTCCTACGAGCAGTACTTC,CASSLDSGGISYEQYF
NA,TRBJ1-1,TRBD1,TRBV18,TGTGCCAAGAGGGACAGGGGAAAGAACACTGAAGCTTTCTTT,CAKRDRGKNTEAFF
NA,TRBJ2-2,TRBD1,TRBV5-1,TGCGCCAGCAGCCCAGCCTCGACAGGGGCGGGGGGGGAGCTGTTTTTT,CASSPASTGAGGELFF
NA,TRBJ2-7,NA,TRBV11-2,TGTGCCAGCAGCTTTAACCGGGATACCACCTACGAGCAGTACTTC,CASSFNRDTTYEQYF
NA,TRBJ1-1,NA,TRBV6-5,TGTGCCAGCAGTTTAATCAGTAACACTGAAGCTTTCTTT,CASSLISNTEAFF
NA,TRBJ2-2,NA,TRBV9,TGTGCCAGCACCACCTGGGGGGAGCTGTTTTTT,CASTTWGELFF
NA,TRBJ1-2,NA,TRBV7-2,TGTGCCAGCAGCGACAGATCCTATGGCTACACCTTC,CASSDRSYGYTF
NA,TRBJ2-3,TRBD1,TRBV3-1/TRBV3-2,TGTGCCAGCAGCCAGGGACAGGCCACAGATACGCAGTATTTT,CASSQGQATDTQYF
few,TRBJ1-3,NA,TRBV5-1,TGCGCCAGCAGCTTGGCACAGGGTGGTGGAAACACCATATATTTT,CASSLAQGGGNTIYF
few,TRBJ1-4,TRBD1,TRBV18,TGTGCCAGCTCACGACAGGGACCTAATGAAAAACTGTTTTTT,CASSRQGPNEKLFF
NA,TRBJ1-2,TRBD1,TRBV18,TGTGCCAGCTCACTCTCAGAGGGACAGGGGGTTTATGGCTACACCTTC,CASSLSEGQGVYGYTF
NA,TRBJ2-7,NA,TRBV3-1/TRBV3-2,TGTGCCAGCAGTGAAGGGGGGGAGCAGTACTTC,CASSEGGEQYF
NA,TRBJ2-7,NA,TRBV10-3,TGTGCCATCAGTGGTGGGCCAGGGGAAGAGCAGTACTTC,CAISGGPGEEQYF
NA,TRBJ2-1,NA,TRBV18,TGTGCCAGCTCAATAACCTTCGGACAGTTCAATGAGCAGTTCTTC,CASSITFGQFNEQFF
once,TRBJ2-3,TRBD2,TRBV19,TGTGCCAGTAGTATTGGACTAGCGGTAAGCACAGATACGCAGTATTTT,CASSIGLAVSTDTQYF
few,TRBJ1-2,NA,TRBV7-2,TGTGCCAGCAGCTTTCGACGATCCCCCGAGGGCTACACCTTC,CASSFRRSPEGYTF
NA,TRBJ1-6,TRBD1,TRBV7-6,TGTGCCAGCAGCCCAGGACAGGGTGAGGCTTCACCCCTCCACTTT,CASSPGQGEASPLHF
NA,TRBJ1-6,NA,TRBV7-2,TGTGCCAGCAGCTTGGACAATTCACCCCTCCACTTT,CASSLDNSPLHF
NA,TRBJ1-2,TRBD1,TRBV5-4,TGTGCCAGCAGCTCGGGACAGGAGAACTATGGCTACACCTTC,CASSSGQENYGYTF
NA,TRBJ2-5,TRBD1,TRBV7-9,TGTGCCAGCAGCCCTCTAAGGACAGGGGGAAGGGAGACCCAGTACTTC,CASSPLRTGGRETQYF
NA,TRBJ1-2,TRBD1,TRBV25-1,TGTGCCAGCACTGGACAGGCCAACTATGGCTACACCTTC,CASTGQANYGYTF
NA,TRBJ2-2,TRBD1,TRBV18,TGTGCCAGCTCAGCCGGGACAGGGGACACCGGGGAGCTGTTTTTT,CASSAGTGDTGELFF
NA,TRBJ2-7,NA,TRBV4-2,TGTGCCAGCAGCCCCCTGGGGGAGCGCGACGAGCAGTACTTC,CASSPLGERDEQYF
once,TRBJ1-3,NA,TRBV7-2,TGTGCCAGCAGCCTAGGGACGGTGAGCTCTGGAAACACCATATATTTT,CASSLGTVSSGNTIYF
NA,TRBJ1-2,NA,TRBV12-3/TRBV12-4,TGTGCCAGCAGGGGCAGGTCTTCCTATGGCTACACCTTC,CASRGRSSYGYTF
few,TRBJ1-1,NA,TRBV6-2/TRBV6-3,TGTGCCAGCAGTTTCTATGAGGGTACTAACACTGAAGCTTTCTTT,CASSFYEGTNTEAFF
NA,TRBJ1-4,NA,TRBV27,TGTGCCAGCAGTTTGGAATTTAATGAAAAACTGTTTTTT,CASSLEFNEKLFF
NA,TRBJ2-3,NA,TRBV13,TGTGCCAGCAGCTTAAAGGCCGGCCCAGGCACAGATACGCAGTATTTT,CASSLKAGPGTDTQYF
NA,TRBJ2-1,NA,TRBV11-3,TGTGCCAGCAGCTTAAGCGGGTCCTACAATGAGCAGTTCTTC,CASSLSGSYNEQFF
NA,TRBJ2-2,TRBD2,TRBV14,TGTGCCAGCAGCCAAGATTGGAAGCGGGAGGTCGAGGGGAACGGGGAGCTGTTTTTT,CASSQDWKREVEGNGELFF
NA,TRBJ2-3,NA,TRBV12-3/TRBV12-4,TGTGCCAGCAGTTTTTTGAGCACAGATACGCAGTATTTT,CASSFLSTDTQYF
NA,TRBJ1-1,NA,TRBV5-5,TGTGCCAGCAGCGGGGGACTGGGGAACACTGAAGCTTTCTTT,CASSGGLGNTEAFF
once,TRBJ1-6,NA,TRBV28,TGTGCCAGCAGATCCGGGGCTGGACCCCTCCACTTT,CASRSGAGPLHF